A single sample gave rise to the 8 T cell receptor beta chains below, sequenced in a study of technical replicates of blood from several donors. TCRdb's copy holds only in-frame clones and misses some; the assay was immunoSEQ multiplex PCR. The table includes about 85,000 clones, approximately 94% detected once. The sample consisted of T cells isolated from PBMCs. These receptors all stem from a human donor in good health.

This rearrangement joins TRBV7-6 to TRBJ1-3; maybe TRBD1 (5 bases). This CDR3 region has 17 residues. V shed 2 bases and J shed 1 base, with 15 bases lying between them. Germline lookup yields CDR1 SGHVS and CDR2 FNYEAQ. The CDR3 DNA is TGTGCCAGCAGCTTAAGCGCGGGGGTCTCATCTGGAAACACCATATATTTT. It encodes CASSLSAGVSSGNTIYF.

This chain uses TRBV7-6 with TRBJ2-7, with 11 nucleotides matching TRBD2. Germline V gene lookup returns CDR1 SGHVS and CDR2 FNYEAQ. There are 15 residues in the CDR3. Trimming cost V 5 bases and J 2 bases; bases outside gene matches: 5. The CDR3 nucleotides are TGTGCCAGCAGCCCAGGGACTAGCGGAACCTACGAGCAGTACTTC. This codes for CASSPGTSGTYEQYF.

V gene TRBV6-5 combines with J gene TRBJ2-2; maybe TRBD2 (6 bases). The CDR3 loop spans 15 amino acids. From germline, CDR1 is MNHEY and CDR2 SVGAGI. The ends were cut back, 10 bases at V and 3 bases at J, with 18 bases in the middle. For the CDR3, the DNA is TGTGCCACCCTAAGAGGAGGGATCTACACCGGGGAGCTGTTTTTT. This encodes CATLRGGIYTGELFF.

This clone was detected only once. CDR3 loop: CASSDPGFGEKLFF. DNA for the CDR3: TGTGCCAGCAGTGATCCCGGGTTTGGGGAAAAACTGTTTTTT. The chain has TRBV27 and TRBJ1-4; D is ambiguous. The CDR3 length is 14 residues. Germline lookup yields CDR1 MNHEY and CDR2 SMNVEV (reference sequence). The ends were cut back, 5 bases at V and 8 bases at J, with 15 bases in the middle.

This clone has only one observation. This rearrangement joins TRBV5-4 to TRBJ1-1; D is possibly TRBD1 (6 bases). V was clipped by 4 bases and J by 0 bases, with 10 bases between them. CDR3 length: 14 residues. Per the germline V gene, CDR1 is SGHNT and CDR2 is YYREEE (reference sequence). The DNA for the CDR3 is TGTGCCAGCAGCACCCAGGGGATGAACACTGAAGCTTTCTTT. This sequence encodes CASSTQGMNTEAFF.

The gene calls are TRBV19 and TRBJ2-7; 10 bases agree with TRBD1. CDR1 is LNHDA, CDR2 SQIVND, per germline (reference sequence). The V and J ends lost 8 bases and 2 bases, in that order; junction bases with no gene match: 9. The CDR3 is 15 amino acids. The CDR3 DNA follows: TGTGCCAGTCGAGACCGGGACAGGGGAACCTACGAGCAGTACTTC. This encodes CASRDRDRGTYEQYF.

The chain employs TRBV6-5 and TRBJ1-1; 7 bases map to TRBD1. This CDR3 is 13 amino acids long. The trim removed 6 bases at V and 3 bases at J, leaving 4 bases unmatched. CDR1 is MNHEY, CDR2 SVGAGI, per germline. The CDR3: CASRRDRDTEAFF. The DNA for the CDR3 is TGTGCCAGCAGGCGAGACAGGGACACTGAAGCTTTCTTT.

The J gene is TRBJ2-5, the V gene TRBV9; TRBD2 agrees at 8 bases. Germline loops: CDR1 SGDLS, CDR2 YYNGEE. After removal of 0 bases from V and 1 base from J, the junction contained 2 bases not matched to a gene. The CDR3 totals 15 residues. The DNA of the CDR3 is TGTGCCAGCAGCGTAGCGGGGGGGCTCCAAGAGACCCAGTACTTC. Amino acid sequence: CASSVAGGLQETQYF.